The 14 T cell receptor beta chains below all came from one sample that was sequenced in a study of shared clonotypes between healthy human individuals. Terminally differentiated effector memory CD45RA+ cells were left out of the naive CD8 fraction, which was CD45RO-negative and positively selected for CCR7. Assay: immunoSEQ multiplex PCR; the TCRdb copy retains only in-frame clones and omits some. The data contain some 2.1 million clones, 85% to 95% of them singletons. Sample: naive CD8+ T cells sorted from blood. The receptors come from a man between 18 and 29 years old in good health.

The chain couples TRBV6-1 to TRBJ2-7; D gene ambiguous. The CDR3 length is 12 residues. V was pared by 5 bases and J by 5 bases, with 10 bases between. Germline V gives CDR1 MNHNS, CDR2 SASEGT. CDR3 residues: CASSSLSNEQYF. CDR3 in DNA: TGTGCCAGCAGTAGTCTCTCAAACGAGCAGTACTTC.

This rearrangement joins TRBV6-6 to TRBJ2-7; a weak D match, TRBD2 (6 bases). The CDR3 covers 15 residues. V shed 5 bases and J shed 5 bases, with 19 bases lying between them. Germline V gene sequence: CDR1 MNHNY, CDR2 SVGAGI (reference sequence). CDR3 amino acids: CASSASLAPADEQYF. The CDR3 DNA reads as TGTGCCAGCAGTGCCTCACTAGCCCCTGCCGACGAGCAGTACTTC.

This chain connects TRBV27 to TRBJ2-7; 7 bases line up with TRBD1. Per germline, CDR1 MNHEY and CDR2 SMNVEV (reference sequence). J lost 2 bases, V lost 0 bases, and 10 bases had no gene match. The CDR3 loop spans 17 amino acids. CDR3 bases: TGTGCCAGCAGTTTATCGATCGGAGACCAGGGGGCCTACGAGCAGTACTTC. Amino acids: CASSLSIGDQGAYEQYF.

This chain links TRBV2 with TRBJ1-1; 9 positions agree with TRBD1. The junction had 7 bases not matched to a gene; V was cut back by 5 bases and J by 6 bases. CDR1 and CDR2 (germline): SNHLY, FYNNEI. The CDR3 extends over 14 amino acids. The CDR3 DNA is TGTGCCAGCAGTCAGGGACAGGGAAGATCTGAAGCTTTCTTT. Protein sequence: CASSQGQGRSEAFF.

This clone was found once. The chain is built from TRBV5-1 and TRBJ2-2, with D perhaps matching TRBD1 or TRBD2 (5 bases each). The CDR3 has 15 amino acids. Germline assignment: CDR1 SGHRS and CDR2 YFSETQ. The V end was cut by 4 bases, the J end by 3 bases, with 13 bases between. CDR3 coding DNA: TGCGCCAGCAGCCTGTTGGTGGGGGACACCGGGGAGCTGTTTTTT. Residues: CASSLLVGDTGELFF. The full variable domain, in which reference TRBV5-1 and TRBJ2-2 provide the parts outside the CDR3, is KAGVTQTPRYLIKTRGQQVTLSCSPISGHRSVSWYQQTPGQGLQFLFEYFSETQRNKGNFPGRFSGRQFSNSRSEMNVSTLELGDSALYLCASSLLVGDTGELFFGEGSRLTVL.

The chain recombines TRBV7-9 with TRBJ2-5, with TRBD1 matching over 8 bases. Germline-derived CDR1 and CDR2 are SEHNR and FQNEAQ (reference sequence). This CDR3 has 15 residues. V was pared by 4 bases and J by 4 bases, with 8 bases of the junction left unmatched. The DNA of the CDR3 is TGTGCCAGCAGCTATCTAGCAGGGGGCTCAGAGACCCAGTACTTC. Translated, it gives CASSYLAGGSETQYF.

The chain has TRBV27 and TRBJ2-1; D might be TRBD1 or TRBD2, each matching 5 bases. This CDR3 spans 14 amino acids. CDR1 and CDR2 (germline): MNHEY, SMNVEV (reference sequence). V was clipped by 5 bases and J by 6 bases, with 14 bases between them. The CDR3, as DNA: TGTGCCAGCAGTCCCCGGGGACCTCTCAATGAGCAGTTCTTC. Amino acid sequence: CASSPRGPLNEQFF.

This clone was seen just once. V usage is TRBV28 and J usage is TRBJ2-5, with D possibly TRBD1 on 5 matching bases. The CDR3 spans 19 residues. Trimming stripped 1 base from V and 3 bases from J, with 24 bases between. Germline-derived CDR1 and CDR2 are MDHEN and SYDVKM. This chain's CDR3 is CASSLFSQGTGVGEETQYF. The CDR3 nucleotides are TGTGCCAGCAGTTTATTTAGCCAGGGTACTGGTGTCGGTGAAGAGACCCAGTACTTC.

This clone came up once. The chain couples TRBV6-6 to TRBJ2-7; 8 nucleotides line up with TRBD1. The trim removed 2 bases at V and 3 bases at J, leaving 3 bases unmatched. CDR3 length: 14 residues. The germline gives CDR1 MNHNY, CDR2 SVGAGI (reference sequence). The CDR3 here is CASSYPGQDYEQYF. CDR3 nucleotide sequence: TGTGCCAGCAGTTACCCGGGACAGGACTACGAGCAGTACTTC.

The gene calls are TRBV19 and TRBJ2-7; the D gene is possibly TRBD1 (6 bases). Trimming left V 4 bases short and J 6 bases short, with 13 bases between. Germline values: CDR1 LNHDA, CDR2 SQIVND (reference sequence). The CDR3 totals 13 residues. The DNA of the CDR3 is TGTGCCAGTAGTAGGGGGACACCTACCGAGCAGTACTTC. Protein: CASSRGTPTEQYF.

This clone has only one observation. The V and J genes are TRBV29-1 and TRBJ2-2; D gene uncertain. Deletions cut 4 bases from V and 0 bases from J, with 12 bases between. Germline values: CDR1 SQVTM, CDR2 ANQGSEA. This CDR3 region has 15 residues. The CDR3 DNA sequence: TGCAGCGTTGGGGCGGATGCTTCGAACACCGGGGAGCTGTTTTTT. Translating it yields CSVGADASNTGELFF.

The chain joins TRBV4-3 to TRBJ2-2; D remains ambiguous. CDR1 and CDR2 from the germline V gene are LGHNA and YSLEER. The length of the CDR3 is 14 residues. V was cut by 3 bases and J by 4 bases, with 9 bases left in between. CDR3 DNA sequence: TGCGCCAGCAGCCAGGGCGGAATCACCGGGGAGCTGTTTTTT. Protein product: CASSQGGITGELFF.

The chain couples TRBV10-3 to TRBJ2-3; TRBD2 agrees at 9 bases. The CDR3 sequence is 17 residues long. The germline CDR1 and CDR2 sequences are ENHRY and SYGVKD. V lost 0 bases and J lost 2; bases outside the gene matches: 6. The CDR3: CAISESTSGSPTDTQYF. The CDR3 coding sequence is TGTGCCATCAGTGAGTCGACTAGCGGCAGCCCCACAGATACGCAGTATTTT.

The gene calls are TRBV30 and TRBJ2-7; D is unresolved. The CDR3 loop spans 12 amino acids. Looked up from germline, CDR1 is GTSNPN and CDR2 is SVGIG (reference sequence). V was pared by 1 base and J by 2 bases, with 6 bases between. CDR3 sequence reads: CAWSAAPYEQYF. The CDR3 nucleotides are TGTGCCTGGAGTGCTGCCCCCTACGAGCAGTACTTC.